The 20 T cell receptor beta chains in this list originate from one sample, sequenced in a study of T cells in Graves' hyperthyroidism and ophthalmopathy. Amplification yielded TCR beta CDR3 regions, with RNA transcripts as the source. The HTBI primer set was used in a first-round RT-PCR of the TCR CDR3. From the multiplex PCR reads, TCRdb called clonotypes with MiXCR, one entry per CDR3 protein. The repertoire holds approximately 250,000 distinct CDR3 sequences, with roughly 22% as singletons. Sequencing input: blood. Every receptor here comes from a woman aged 40-49 years with Graves' ophthalmopathy.

This clonotype was seen a handful of times. The V gene is TRBV24-1, the J gene TRBJ2-5; D perhaps matches TRBD2 (6 bases). V gave up 11 bases and J gave up 2 bases, with 23 bases separating them. Germline loops: CDR1 KGHDR, CDR2 SFDVKD. This CDR3 contains 16 residues. The CDR3 here is CASSSRRDSLQETQYF. The CDR3 nucleotides are TGTGCCAGTAGTTCCCGGCGGGACTCCCTACAAGAGACCCAGTACTTC.

The chain carries TRBV20-1 and TRBJ2-5, with D perhaps TRBD2 (5 bases). Per germline, CDR1 DFQATT and CDR2 SNEGSKA (reference sequence). This CDR3 comprises 13 residues. The germline V and J ends were trimmed by 4 bases and 7 bases, with 16 bases remaining between them. CDR3 amino acids: CSAMAEVWGTQYF. The CDR3, as DNA: TGCAGTGCTATGGCGGAGGTGTGGGGGACCCAGTACTTC.

This clonotype was detected many times. The J gene is TRBJ1-5, the V gene TRBV28; 7 positions match TRBD1. The CDR3 contains 15 residues. Losses at the gene ends were 6 bases for V and 4 bases for J; bases not matched to a gene: 9. Germline V gene data show CDR1 as MDHEN and CDR2 as SYDVKM. Here the CDR3 DNA reads TGTGCCAGCAGGTCCGGGACAGCCACGAATCAGCCCCAGCATTTT. Translation: CASRSGTATNQPQHF.

The J gene is TRBJ2-5, the V gene TRBV12-3 or TRBV12-4; D gene ambiguous. This CDR3 is 12 amino acids long. Between the trimmed V and J ends, which lost 5 bases and 5 bases, there was a span of 9 bases. The CDR3 loop is CASSGVLETQYF. CDR3 nucleotide sequence: TGTGCCAGCAGTGGGGTATTGGAGACCCAGTACTTC.

This clonotype was seen at least ten times. This may stem from a read error, because a much larger clone lies one nucleotide away. J is TRBJ2-7 and V is TRBV24-1; 8 bases match TRBD1. V lost 9 bases to trimming and J lost 9 bases; unmatched junction nucleotides: 6. Per the germline V gene, CDR1 is KGHDR and CDR2 is SFDVKD. The CDR3 runs to 11 residues. The CDR3 sequence: CATLTGAGQYF. CDR3 bases: TGTGCCACCTTGACAGGGGCGGGGCAGTACTTC.

This clonotype was counted at least ten times. The rearrangement uses TRBV24-1 and TRBJ1-3; D unresolved. CDR1 is KGHDR and CDR2 is SFDVKD in the germline V gene. The CDR3 is 14 residues long. The V gene lost 9 bases and the J gene lost 4 bases, with 15 bases spanning the gap. For the CDR3, the DNA is TGTGCCACCCTGGACGGGGAGGTAGGAAACACCATATATTTT. The encoded protein is CATLDGEVGNTIYF.

In this sample, this clonotype turned up many times. This chain links TRBV6-5 with TRBJ2-7, with D perhaps matching TRBD1 or TRBD2 (5 bases each). V shed 2 bases and J shed 7 bases, with 24 bases lying between them. CDR1 is MNHEY and CDR2 is SVGAGI in the germline V gene. There are 17 residues in the CDR3. DNA for the CDR3: TGTGCCAGCAGTTACAGTAGGCAGGGTACGGATGAGGGTGAGCAGTACTTC. Its translation: CASSYSRQGTDEGEQYF.

The gene calls are TRBV29-1 and TRBJ1-5, with a tentative D call TRBD1 (6 bases). V lost 6 bases and J 3 bases, leaving 12 bases between the germline ends. Germline V CDR1 and CDR2: SQVTM, ANQGSEA. The CDR3 has 13 amino acids. Here the CDR3 DNA reads TGCAGCGTCCGATCAGGGGACAATCAGCCCCAGCATTTT. It is translated as CSVRSGDNQPQHF.

This clonotype was counted ten times or more. J is TRBJ2-7 and V is TRBV27, with TRBD2 identical over 7 bases. V was clipped by 4 bases and J by 2 bases; unmatched bases: 2. CDR1 is MNHEY and CDR2 is SMNVEV in the germline V gene (reference sequence). This CDR3 is 13 amino acids long. CDR3 sequence (DNA): TGTGCCAGCAGTTGGGAGGGCCCCTACGAGCAGTACTTC. The encoded protein is CASSWEGPYEQYF.

This clonotype was detected many times. The chain joins TRBV28 to TRBJ2-7; possibly TRBD2 for D (5 bases). Per germline, CDR1 MDHEN and CDR2 SYDVKM. The germline V and J ends were trimmed by 8 bases and 11 bases, with 10 bases remaining between them. This CDR3 is 9 amino acids long. The CDR3 sequence is CASGEMEYF. The CDR3 DNA is TGTGCCAGCGGGGAGATGGAGTACTTC.

The genes are TRBV7-2 and TRBJ1-2; D is possibly TRBD1 (6 bases). Trimming took off 3 bases at V and 3 bases at J, with 11 bases between the two ends. The V gene's germline CDR1 is SGHTA and CDR2 FQGNSA. The CDR3 is 14 amino acids. The CDR3 here is CASSLGTSYYGYTF. CDR3 bases: TGTGCCAGCAGCTTGGGGACATCCTACTATGGCTACACCTTC.

The chain couples TRBV6-2 or TRBV6-3 to TRBJ2-5; D may match TRBD1 or TRBD2 (5 bases each). The germline V and J ends were trimmed by 8 bases and 1 base, with 17 bases remaining between them. The CDR3 runs 15 residues. In germline, CDR1 is MNHEY, CDR2 SVGEGT. In nucleotides, the CDR3 is TGTGCCAGCGGTTCGTACGGGGCTAGCCAAGAGACCCAGTACTTC. Translation: CASGSYGASQETQYF.

This chain links TRBV28 with TRBJ2-2, with D perhaps being TRBD1 or TRBD2 (6 bases each). Per the germline V gene, CDR1 is MDHEN and CDR2 is SYDVKM. With 5 bases removed from V and 2 bases from J, the gap between germline ends came to 9 bases. The CDR3 is 14 amino acids. The CDR3 sequence: CASSAGQNTGELFF. In nucleotides, the CDR3 is TGTGCCAGCAGTGCGGGACAAAACACCGGGGAGCTGTTTTTT.

This clonotype was seen at least ten times. This chain links TRBV19 with TRBJ1-1, with TRBD1 as a possible D gene (5 bases). The V gene lost 9 bases and the J gene lost 1 base, with 9 bases spanning the gap. The CDR3 runs 12 residues. Germline V gene lookup returns CDR1 LNHDA and CDR2 SQIVND (reference sequence). This CDR3 is CASSGTNTEAFF. The CDR3 DNA sequence: TGTGCCAGCTCCGGGACGAACACTGAAGCTTTCTTT.

This clonotype has ten or more counts. V usage is TRBV19 and J usage is TRBJ2-5; 10 positions agree with TRBD2. Germline V gives CDR1 LNHDA, CDR2 SQIVND (reference sequence). After removal of 5 bases from V and 2 bases from J, the junction contained 8 bases not matched to a gene. This CDR3 has 16 residues. The CDR3 loop is CASSAGTSVEQETQYF. The CDR3 nucleotides are TGTGCCAGTAGTGCCGGGACTAGCGTAGAGCAAGAGACCCAGTACTTC.

The rearrangement joins TRBV20-1 to TRBJ2-5; 7 nucleotides line up with TRBD2. CDR3 size: 15 residues. V was clipped by 2 bases and J by 2 bases; unmatched bases: 8. The germline V gene has CDR1 DFQATT and CDR2 SNEGSKA (reference sequence). The CDR3 DNA sequence: TGCAGTGCTAGAACCGGGCTAGCGGTTCAAGAGACCCAGTACTTC. Amino acid sequence: CSARTGLAVQETQYF.

Ten or more counts support this clonotype. A junction end diverges from the germline sequence, so it may reflect a read error. The V and J genes are TRBV6-4 and TRBJ2-2; 13 bases fit TRBD2. This CDR3 spans 17 amino acids. Germline V lookup: CDR1 MRHNA, CDR2 SNTAGT. CDR3 sequence (DNA): TGTGCCGGCAGGAGACACGGACTAGCGGGAGTCACCGGGGAGCTGTTTTTT. Protein product: CAGRRHGLAGVTGELFF.

This clonotype was found many times. The J gene is TRBJ1-1, the V gene TRBV20-1; 8 nucleotides align to TRBD1. This CDR3 comprises 15 residues. The V and J ends lost 4 bases and 1 base, in that order; junction bases with no gene match: 8. Germline loops: CDR1 DFQATT, CDR2 SNEGSKA (reference sequence). CDR3 nucleotides: TGCAGTGCTACCACAGGGGGTAAGAGGAACACTGAAGCTTTCTTT. Its protein is CSATTGGKRNTEAFF.

This clonotype came up many times. This chain links TRBV2 with TRBJ2-7; 12 bases line up with TRBD2. CDR1 is SNHLY, CDR2 FYNNEI, per germline. With 4 bases clipped from V and 6 bases from J, the junction kept 4 bases outside the gene matches. The CDR3 is made up of 14 amino acids. The CDR3 region has the DNA TGTGCCAGCAGTGGACTAGCGGGAGTAGGCGAGCAGTACTTC. The encoded protein is CASSGLAGVGEQYF.

This clonotype was detected ten times or more. The V and J genes are TRBV7-9 and TRBJ2-7, with D uncertain. V was pared by 2 bases and J by 2 bases, with 1 base between. Germline V gives CDR1 SEHNR, CDR2 FQNEAQ (reference sequence). The CDR3 sequence is 11 residues long. The CDR3 spells CASSLTYEQYF. CDR3 DNA: TGTGCCAGCAGCTTAACCTACGAGCAGTACTTC.